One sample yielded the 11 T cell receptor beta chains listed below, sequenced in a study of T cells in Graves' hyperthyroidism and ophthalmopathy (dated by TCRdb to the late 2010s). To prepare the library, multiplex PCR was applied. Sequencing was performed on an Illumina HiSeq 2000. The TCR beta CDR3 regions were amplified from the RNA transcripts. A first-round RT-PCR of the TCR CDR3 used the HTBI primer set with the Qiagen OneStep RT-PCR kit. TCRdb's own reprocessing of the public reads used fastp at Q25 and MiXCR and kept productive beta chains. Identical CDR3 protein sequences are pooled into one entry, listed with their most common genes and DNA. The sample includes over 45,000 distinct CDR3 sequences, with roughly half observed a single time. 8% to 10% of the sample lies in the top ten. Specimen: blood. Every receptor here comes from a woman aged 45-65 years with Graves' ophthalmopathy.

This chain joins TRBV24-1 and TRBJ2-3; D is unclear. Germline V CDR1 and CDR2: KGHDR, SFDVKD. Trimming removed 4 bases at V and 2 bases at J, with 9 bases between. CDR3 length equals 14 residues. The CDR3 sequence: CATSEERFTDTQYF. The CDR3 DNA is TGTGCCACCAGTGAAGAGAGGTTCACAGATACGCAGTATTTT.

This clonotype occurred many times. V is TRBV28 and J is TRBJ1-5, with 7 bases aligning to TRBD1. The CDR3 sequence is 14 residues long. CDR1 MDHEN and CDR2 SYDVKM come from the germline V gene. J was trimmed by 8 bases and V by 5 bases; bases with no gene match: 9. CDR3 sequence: CASSPSDRTKPQHF. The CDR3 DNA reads TGTGCCAGCAGTCCCTCGGACAGGACAAAGCCCCAGCATTTT.

The CDR3 sequence is CASSAEGAPYEQYF. The CDR3 bases are TGCGCCAGCAGTGCTGAGGGGGCCCCCTACGAGCAGTACTTC. The rearrangement joins TRBV10-1 to TRBJ2-7; the match to TRBD1 covers 7 bases. The junction had 5 bases not matched to a gene; V was cut back by 4 bases and J by 2 bases. Germline V gene data show CDR1 as WNHNN and CDR2 as SYGVQD (reference sequence). The CDR3 spans 14 residues.

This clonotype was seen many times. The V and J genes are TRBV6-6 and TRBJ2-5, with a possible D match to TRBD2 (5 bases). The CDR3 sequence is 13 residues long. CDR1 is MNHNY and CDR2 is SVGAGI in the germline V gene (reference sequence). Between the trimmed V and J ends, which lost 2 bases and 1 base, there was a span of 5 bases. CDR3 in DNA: TGTGCCAGCAGTTACAGCGGCCAAGAGACCCAGTACTTC. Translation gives CASSYSGQETQYF.

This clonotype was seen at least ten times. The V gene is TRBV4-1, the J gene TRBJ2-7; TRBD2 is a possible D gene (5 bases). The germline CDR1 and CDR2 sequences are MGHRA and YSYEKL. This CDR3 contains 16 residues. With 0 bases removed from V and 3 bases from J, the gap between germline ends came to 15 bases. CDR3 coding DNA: TGCGCCAGCAGCCAAGATCTCGGACTCCGTGACTACGAGCAGTACTTC. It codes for CASSQDLGLRDYEQYF.

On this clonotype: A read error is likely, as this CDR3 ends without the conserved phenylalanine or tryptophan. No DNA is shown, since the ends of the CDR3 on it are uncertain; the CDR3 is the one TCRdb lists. The CDR3 here is CASSSLGLASYNERFL. This chain connects TRBV7-2 to TRBJ2-1; the table's TRBD2 call for D was not verified on the DNA. The CDR3 is 16 residues long, ends included. CDR1 and CDR2 from the germline V gene are SGHTA and FQGNSA.

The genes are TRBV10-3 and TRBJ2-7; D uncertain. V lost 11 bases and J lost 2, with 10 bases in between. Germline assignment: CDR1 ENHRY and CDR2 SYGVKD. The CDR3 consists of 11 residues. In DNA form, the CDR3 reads TGTGCCCTCGGCGGTGCCTACGAGCAGTACTTC. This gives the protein CALGGAYEQYF.

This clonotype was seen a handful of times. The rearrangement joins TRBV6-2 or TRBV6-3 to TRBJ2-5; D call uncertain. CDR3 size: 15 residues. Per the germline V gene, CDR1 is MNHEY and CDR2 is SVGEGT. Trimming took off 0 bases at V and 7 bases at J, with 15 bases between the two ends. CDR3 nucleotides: TGTGCCAGCAGTTACTCGGCCCGCCTCAAAGGGACCCAGTACTTC. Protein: CASSYSARLKGTQYF.

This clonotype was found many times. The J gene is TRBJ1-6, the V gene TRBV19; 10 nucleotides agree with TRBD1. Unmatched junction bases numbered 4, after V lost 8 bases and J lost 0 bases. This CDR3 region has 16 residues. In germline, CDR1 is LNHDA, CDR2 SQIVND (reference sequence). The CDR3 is CASSRTGGSYNSPLHF. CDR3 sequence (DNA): TGTGCCAGTTCCCGGACAGGGGGCTCCTATAATTCACCCCTCCACTTT. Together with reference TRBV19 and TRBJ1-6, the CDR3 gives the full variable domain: DGGITQSPKYLFRKEGQNVTLSCEQNLNHDAMYWYRQDPGQGLRLIYYSQIVNDFQKGDIAEGYSVSREKKESFPLTVTSAQKNPTAFYLCASSRTGGSYNSPLHFGNGTRLTVT.

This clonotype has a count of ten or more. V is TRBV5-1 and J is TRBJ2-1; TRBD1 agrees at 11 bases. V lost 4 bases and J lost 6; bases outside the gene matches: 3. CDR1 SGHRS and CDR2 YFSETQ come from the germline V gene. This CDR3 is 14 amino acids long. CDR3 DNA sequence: TGCGCCAGCAGCCCCGGGACAGGGGGCAATGAGCAGTTCTTC. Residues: CASSPGTGGNEQFF.

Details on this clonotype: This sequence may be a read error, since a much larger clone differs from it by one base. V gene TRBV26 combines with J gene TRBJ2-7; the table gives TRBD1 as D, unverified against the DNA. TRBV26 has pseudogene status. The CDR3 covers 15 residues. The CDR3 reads CASSSSPPTSYEQYF. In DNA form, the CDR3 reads TGTGCCAGCAGTTCGTCTCCCCCGACATCCTACGAGCAGTACTTC.